The next 2 T cell receptor delta chains were all read from a single sample in a study of Vδ1+ human thymocytes. Study-level findings and limits: Thymic TRG and TRD repertoires appeared highly polyclonal, with Gaussian CDR3 length distributions.

Their antigens are not known. RNA was extracted from the cells and then reverse transcribed. CDR3 amplicons came from multiplex PCR with pooled V-gene forward and constant-region reverse primers. TCRdb reanalysed the multiplex PCR reads with CATT. The table lists under 80,000 delta-chain clones, around 35% of them singletons. Sequencing was done on a sample of Vdelta1+ gamma-delta thymocytes from the thymus. Subset meaning: FACS-sorted CD3+ TCRalphabeta- TCRVdelta1+ TCRVdelta2- thymocytes. All receptors derive from a boy under three years old who had congenital heart surgery.

The gene calls are TRDV1 and TRDJ1; tentatively, D is TRDD2 (7 bases). V was trimmed by 1 base and J by 4 bases, leaving 28 bases between them. CDR1 is TSWWSYY, CDR2 QGS, per germline. CDR3 length equals 20 residues. CDR3 sequence (DNA): TGTGCTCTTGGGGAACATTCCGGCGATTCCTACAATGGGGGTCGCGATAAACTCATCTTT. Translation: CALGEHSGDSYNGGRDKLIF.

This clone occurred a few times. V and J are TRDV2 and TRDJ1; D gene ambiguous. The V gene lost 7 bases and the J gene lost 1 base, with 12 bases spanning the gap. Germline V gene data show CDR1 as GEAIGNYY and CDR2 as EKD. This CDR3 contains 13 residues. The CDR3 DNA reads TGTGCCTGCCAGGGTTACTTCACCGATAAACTCATCTTT. Its translation: CACQGYFTDKLIF.